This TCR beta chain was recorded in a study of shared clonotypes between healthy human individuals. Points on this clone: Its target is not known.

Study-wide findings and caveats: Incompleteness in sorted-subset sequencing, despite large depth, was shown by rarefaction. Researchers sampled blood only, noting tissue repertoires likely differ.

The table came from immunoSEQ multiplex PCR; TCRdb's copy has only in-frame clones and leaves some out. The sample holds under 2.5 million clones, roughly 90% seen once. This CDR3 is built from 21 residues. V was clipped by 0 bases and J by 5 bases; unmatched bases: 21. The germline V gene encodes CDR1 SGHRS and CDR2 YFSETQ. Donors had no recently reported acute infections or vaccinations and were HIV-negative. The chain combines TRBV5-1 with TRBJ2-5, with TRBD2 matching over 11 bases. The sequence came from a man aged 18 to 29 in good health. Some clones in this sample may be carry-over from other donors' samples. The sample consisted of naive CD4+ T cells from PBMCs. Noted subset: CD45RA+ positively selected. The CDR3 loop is CASSLAPRRPGTSGGGETQYF. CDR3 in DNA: TGCGCCAGCAGCTTGGCTCCCCGTCGCCCCGGGACTAGCGGTGGCGGGGAGACCCAGTACTTC.